In this sample, the clone carrying this TCR beta chain turned up many times. No antigen is known for it. V trimming: 1 base; J trimming: 5 bases; junction bases outside the gene matches: 5. Germline lookup yields CDR1 DFQATT and CDR2 SNEGSKA (reference sequence). CDR3 length: 14 amino acids. The sample originates from a study of neurological immune-mediated disorders. The wider study: Multiple sclerosis patients numbering approximately 34 comprised around 31 relapsing-remitting and 3 secondary progressive patients.

Study conclusions and caveats: Expanded clones shared no CDR3 amino acid sequences across subjects, suggesting private repertoires in all groups.

With 10-nucleotide random UMIs included, cDNA was synthesized by 5'RACE. TCRdb independently ran MiXCR on the 5' RACE reads; one entry per CDR3 protein. The sample carries 50,000 to 65,000 distinct CDR3 sequences, around 3.6% recorded once. This TCR came from a man aged 30 to 45 with multiple sclerosis. The genes are TRBV20-1 and TRBJ2-3, with 8 bases that match TRBD1. The sample taken for sequencing was PBMCs. In DNA, the CDR3 is TGCAGTGCTAGAGGGACAGGGAGAGGAGATACGCAGTATTTT. Protein product: CSARGTGRGDTQYF.